This TCR beta chain was retrieved from a study of T cell responses to AZD1222 COVID-19 vaccine. There are 13 residues in the CDR3. Trimming cost V 0 bases and J 7 bases; bases outside gene matches: 1. Germline V gene data show CDR1 as SGHRS and CDR2 as YFSETQ. Of note for this clone: Its antigen is still unknown.

Repertoires were generated with immunoSEQ multiplex PCR, while TCRdb's copy carries only in-frame clones and drops some. The sample contains more than 110,000 clones, 75% to 90% of which appear only once. Study results and caveats: Baseline serology detected seropositivity in only a handful of AZD1222 recipients. Spike-specific TCR breadth and depth grew following two AZD1222 doses.

V gene TRBV5-1 combines with J gene TRBJ2-1; 7 bases are a match to TRBD2. The source material was peripheral blood, sampled on day 0 of AZD1222 vaccination. The TCR sequence derives from an adult in good health. CDR3 bases: TGCGCCAGCAGCTTGGGGACTAGGAATGAGCAGTTCTTC. It encodes CASSLGTRNEQFF.